This T cell receptor beta chain derives from a study of T cell responses to AZD1222 COVID-19 vaccine. Looked up from germline, CDR1 is SEHNR and CDR2 is FQNEAQ (reference sequence). The germline V and J ends were trimmed by 5 bases and 3 bases, with 11 bases remaining between them. This CDR3 contains 14 residues. Some clones are missing from TCRdb's copy, which holds only in-frame ones; the method was immunoSEQ multiplex PCR. The profile shows about 96,000 clones, under 90% of them singletons. The chain links TRBV7-9 to TRBJ1-5, with D perhaps matching TRBD1 (5 bases). This clonotype was sampled from an adult in good health. Sequencing was performed on peripheral blood, taken on day 0 of AZD1222 vaccination. Written as DNA, the CDR3 is TGTGCCAGCAGCCGGGACGCAGACAATCAGCCCCAGCATTTT. Its translation is CASSRDADNQPQHF.